This entry lists 14 T cell receptor beta chains sequenced from one sample in a study of cytomegalovirus exposure and HLA in healthy donors. Use of 60 Vbeta and 13 Jbeta primers characterized the PCR. Using immunoSEQ multiplex PCR, the repertoire was profiled, and TCRdb retains in-frame clones only, with some absent. The sample has some 140,000 clones, around 83% seen once; the top ten hold roughly 1.2%. The sample was PBMCs. These receptors were collected from a male donor in good health and CMV-seropositive.

This chain uses TRBV5-1 with TRBJ2-5; 7 bases are a match to TRBD2. The germline CDR1 and CDR2 sequences are SGHRS and YFSETQ. J lost 11 bases, V lost 5 bases, and 9 bases had no gene match. This CDR3 has 12 amino acids. The CDR3 is CASRVREQEQYF. CDR3 in DNA: TGCGCCAGCAGGGTGCGGGAGCAGGAGCAGTACTTC.

The chain's CDR3 is CATHNRTNTGELFF. The CDR3 DNA sequence: TGTGCCACACACAACAGGACGAACACCGGGGAGCTGTTTTTT. The chain combines TRBV10-3 with TRBJ2-2, with D possibly matching TRBD1 (5 bases). Trimming cost V 10 bases and J 0 bases, with 12 bases left between them. Germline V gene sequence: CDR1 ENHRY, CDR2 SYGVKD. The CDR3 is made up of 14 amino acids.

V is TRBV5-5 and J is TRBJ2-5; TRBD2 matches at 9 bases. J was trimmed by 4 bases and V by 3 bases; bases with no gene match: 7. Germline CDR1 is SGHKS and CDR2 is YYEKEE (reference sequence). There are 15 residues in the CDR3. DNA of the CDR3: TGTGCCAGCAGCTCGGCGGGGGGGCGGGGAGAGACCCAGTACTTC. It codes for CASSSAGGRGETQYF.

The V call is TRBV2, the J call TRBJ1-5; D remains ambiguous. CDR3 length equals 15 residues. The V gene's germline CDR1 is SNHLY and CDR2 FYNNEI. V was shortened by 3 bases and J by 4 bases, with 13 bases between the two germline ends. CDR3: CASSDSDLGNQPQHF. As DNA, the CDR3 is TGTGCCAGCAGTGACTCGGACTTGGGAAATCAGCCCCAGCATTTT.

This clone appeared a single time. CDR3 region: CASRPTGTTDTEAFF. In DNA, the CDR3 is TGCGCCAGCAGACCTACAGGGACAACCGACACTGAAGCTTTCTTT. The genes are TRBV10-1 and TRBJ1-1; D possibly corresponds to TRBD1 (6 bases). This CDR3 comprises 15 residues. Trimming took off 6 bases at V and 3 bases at J, with 17 bases between the two ends. Germline CDR1 reads WNHNN; CDR2 reads SYGVQD (reference sequence).

Only one count was recorded for this clone. J is TRBJ2-5 and V is TRBV6-1; 10 bases match TRBD1. CDR1 MNHNS and CDR2 SASEGT come from the germline V gene. This CDR3 comprises 14 residues. The J segment lost 5 bases and the V segment lost 5 bases, leaving 5 bases of the junction unmatched. Here the CDR3 reads CASSLDRGRETQYF. The CDR3, as DNA: TGTGCCAGCAGTCTTGACAGGGGGCGGGAGACCCAGTACTTC.

V gene TRBV6-5 combines with J gene TRBJ2-7; 12 nucleotides agree with TRBD2. V lost 6 bases and J lost 4; bases outside the gene matches: 1. The CDR3 loop spans 13 amino acids. Per germline, CDR1 MNHEY and CDR2 SVGAGI. The CDR3 region is CASRTSGSYEQYF. The DNA of the CDR3 is TGTGCCAGCAGGACTAGCGGGAGTTACGAGCAGTACTTC.

The V call is TRBV6-1, the J call TRBJ2-7; 12 bases line up with TRBD2. The trim removed 0 bases at V and 7 bases at J, leaving 10 bases unmatched. Germline lookup yields CDR1 MNHNS and CDR2 SASEGT. This CDR3 region has 17 residues. CDR3 sequence reads: CASSEAPLAGGRGEQYF. The CDR3 DNA is TGTGCCAGCAGTGAAGCGCCCCTAGCGGGGGGGCGGGGAGAGCAGTACTTC.

As concerns this clone: The junction and the germline gene differ at one end; a read error may be behind it. The V call is TRBV7-7, the J call TRBJ1-5; D is unclear. Germline CDR1 and CDR2: SSHAT and FNYEAQ (reference sequence). The CDR3 is 16 residues long. This CDR3 is CASSQREGMSNQPQHF. As DNA, the CDR3 is TGTGCTAGCAGCCAAAGGGAGGGAATGAGCAATCAGCCCCAGCATTTT.

Points on this clone: Mismatch with germline at one junction end may stem from a read error. The rearrangement uses TRBV7-9 and TRBJ1-2, with 11 nucleotides matching TRBD1. The CDR3 is 16 amino acids. The germline V gene encodes CDR1 SEHNR and CDR2 FQNEAQ (reference sequence). The CDR3 here is CASSLAGTGGRSGYPF. CDR3 DNA: TGTGCCAGCAGCTTAGCGGGGACAGGGGGTAGGTCTGGCTACCCCTTC.

V is TRBV6-9 and J is TRBJ2-5, with 8 bases fitting TRBD1. Trimming at V came to 3 bases and at J to 4 bases, leaving 7 bases not matched to a gene. This CDR3 spans 15 amino acids. Germline-derived CDR1 and CDR2 are MNHGY and SVAAGI. CDR3 coding DNA: TGTGCCAGCAGTTACCTCCAGGGGGCGGGAGAGACCCAGTACTTC. It yields the protein CASSYLQGAGETQYF.

This rearrangement joins TRBV19 to TRBJ1-1; D is uncertain. V lost 0 bases, J lost 1 base, and 12 bases lay in between. The CDR3 has 16 amino acids. Germline CDR1 LNHDA, CDR2 SQIVND (reference sequence). In DNA, the CDR3 is TGTGCCAGTAGTATAGATACCCCACAACCGAACACTGAAGCTTTCTTT. Translated: CASSIDTPQPNTEAFF. Together with reference TRBV19 and TRBJ1-1, the CDR3 gives the full variable domain: DGGITQSPKYLFRKEGQNVTLSCEQNLNHDAMYWYRQDPGQGLRLIYYSQIVNDFQKGDIAEGYSVSREKKESFPLTVTSAQKNPTAFYLCASSIDTPQPNTEAFFGQGTRLTVV.

The chain has TRBV27 and TRBJ1-2, with D maybe TRBD1 (6 bases). The CDR3 length is 15 residues. V gave up 6 bases and J gave up 1 base, with 15 bases separating them. CDR1 and CDR2 (germline): MNHEY, SMNVEV (reference sequence). The CDR3, as DNA: TGTGCCAGCAGCCCCACCCAGGGGCTTAACTATGGCTACACCTTC. Residues: CASSPTQGLNYGYTF.

The V and J genes are TRBV9 and TRBJ1-6; tentatively, D is TRBD1 (6 bases). Trimming shortened V by 1 base and J by 9 bases, and 11 bases separated the two germline ends. The CDR3 totals 14 residues. Germline V CDR1 and CDR2: SGDLS, YYNGEE. Here the CDR3 reads CASSVLQGPSPLHF. The CDR3 DNA reads as TGTGCCAGCAGCGTATTACAGGGTCCTTCACCCCTCCACTTT.